This TCR beta chain was observed in a study of radiation and T cells in renal cell carcinoma. Across the whole study: Nephrectomy followed 15 Gy stereotactic body radiation by 4 weeks.

Repertoires were generated with immunoSEQ multiplex PCR, while TCRdb's copy carries only in-frame clones and drops some. The sample consists of approximately 150,000 clones, about nine tenths of them appearing once. This clone appeared once. Its antigen is not identified. Study-level findings and limits: From baseline, blood top tumor clonotypes peaked at 2 weeks post-radiation.

Time point described: baseline pretreatment blood. As to treatment: 15 Gy SBRT to primary tumor, nephrectomy 4 weeks later. After SBRT, blood was collected at 2 and 4 weeks, plus baseline. The tumor was a clear cell renal cell carcinoma. The sequence was obtained from a woman aged 70-85 years with renal cell carcinoma. The sequences come from blood, collected from a patient whose treatment included radiotherapy and nephrectomy.

The CDR3 DNA reads as TGCGCCAGCAGCCAAGATTCCGTTGAGGCCCTAAGCAACACCATATATTTT. Translation gives CASSQDSVEALSNTIYF. The chain combines TRBV4-1 with TRBJ1-3; no firm D call. V lost 0 bases, J lost 7 bases, and 19 bases lay in between. CDR3 length: 17 amino acids. CDR1 is MGHRA, CDR2 YSYEKL, per germline.